This T cell receptor beta chain emerged from a study of blood T cells in healthy people across ages. Then a second PCR, running roughly 7 to 11 cycles, was carried out with a sample-barcoded 5' primer and a J-beta primer mix. TCRdb independently ran MiXCR on the 5' RACE reads; one entry per CDR3 protein. This table holds hundreds of thousands of distinct CDR3 sequences, more than 40% found once. The CDR3 runs to 12 residues. From germline, CDR1 is MNHEY and CDR2 SVGEGT. Trimming took 6 bases from V and 8 from J, leaving 13 bases between them. Extraction yielded at least 5 micrograms of total RNA per sample.

Input material: blood. The chain has TRBV6-2 or TRBV6-3 and TRBJ1-2; D is uncertain. The TCR sequence derives from a man aged 55 to 70 in good health. Here the CDR3 reads CASSQQLWGYTF. The DNA for the CDR3 is TGTGCCAGCAGCCAACAACTGTGGGGCTACACCTTC.